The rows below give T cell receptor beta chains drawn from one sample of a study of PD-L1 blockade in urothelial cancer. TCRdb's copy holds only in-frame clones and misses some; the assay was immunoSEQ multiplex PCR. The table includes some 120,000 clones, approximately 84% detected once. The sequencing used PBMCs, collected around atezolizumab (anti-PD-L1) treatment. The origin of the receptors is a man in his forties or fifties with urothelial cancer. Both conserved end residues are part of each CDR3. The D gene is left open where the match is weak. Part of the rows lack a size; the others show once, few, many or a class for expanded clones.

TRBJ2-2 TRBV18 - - TGTGCCAGCTCCCGGGAAACCGGGGAGCTGTTTTTT CASSRETGELFF
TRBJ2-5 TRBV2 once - TGTGCCAGGTCGGGTAATGGGGAGACCCAGTACTTC CARSGNGETQYF
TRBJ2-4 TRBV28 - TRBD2 TGTGCCAGCAGTTTTCCACTAGCGGGAGGACAAAAAAACATTCAGTACTTC CASSFPLAGGQKNIQYF
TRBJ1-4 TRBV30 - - TGTGCCTGGAGTGTAGCCCGGGGGTATTATGGTGATGAAAAACTGTTTTTT CAWSVARGYYGDEKLFF
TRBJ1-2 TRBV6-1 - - TGTGCCAGCAATAACCAGGGAGGTGTTGGCTACACCTTC CASNNQGGVGYTF
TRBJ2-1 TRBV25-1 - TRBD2 TGTGCCAGCAACCAGCCGGGACTAGCGGGGGATGAGCAGTTCTTC CASNQPGLAGDEQFF
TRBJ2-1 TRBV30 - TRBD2 TGTGCCTGGAGTGTTGGGACTAGCGGGAGGGCCAATGAGCAGTTCTTC CAWSVGTSGRANEQFF
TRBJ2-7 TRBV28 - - TGTGCCAGCAGATCTAGCTCCTACGAGCAGTACTTC CASRSSSYEQYF
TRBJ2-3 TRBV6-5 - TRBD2 TGTGCCAGCAGTAGCGGGAGAACGCAGTATTTT CASSSGRTQYF
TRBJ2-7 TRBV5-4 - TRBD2 TGTGCCAGCAGCTTTCCGGGCGGGAGGGGATACGAGCAGTACTTC CASSFPGGRGYEQYF
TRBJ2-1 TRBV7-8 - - TGTGCCAGCAGCTTAGCGAGGAATACCGCCAATGAGCAGTTCTTC CASSLARNTANEQFF
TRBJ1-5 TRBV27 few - TGTGCCAGCAGAGCGCAGGGTGTGAGCAATCAGCCCCAGCATTTT CASRAQGVSNQPQHF
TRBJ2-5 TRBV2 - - TGTGCCAGCAGTAGCTGGGAGACCCAGTACTTC CASSSWETQYF
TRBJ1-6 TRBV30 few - TGTGCCTGGAGCCCCAGGGTTCGAACCCTCCACTTT CAWSPRVRTLHF
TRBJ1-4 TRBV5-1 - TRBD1 TGCGCCAGCAGTCTACAGGGGGTTAATGAAAAACTGTTTTTT CASSLQGVNEKLFF
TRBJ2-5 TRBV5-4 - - TGTGCCAGCAACCCCGGGCAGGGGGAGGTGACCCAGTACTTC CASNPGQGEVTQYF
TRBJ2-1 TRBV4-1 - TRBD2 TGCGCCAGCAGCCACCCCAGCACTAGCGGATATACCTACAATGAGCAGTTCTTC CASSHPSTSGYTYNEQFF
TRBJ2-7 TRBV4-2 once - TGTGCCAGCAGCCAAGACGGACTGGATTCCTACGAGCAGTACTTC CASSQDGLDSYEQYF
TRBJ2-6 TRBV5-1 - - TGCGCCAGCAGCTGGTCTAGCGTTGGGGCCAACGTCCTGACTTTC CASSWSSVGANVLTF
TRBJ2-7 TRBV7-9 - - TGTGCCAGCAGCGGAGGACTTAGGAGCTCCTACGAGCAGTACTTC CASSGGLRSSYEQYF
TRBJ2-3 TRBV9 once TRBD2 TGTGCCAGCAGCCCGACTAGCGGGAGGGCCCAAACAGATACGCAGTATTTT CASSPTSGRAQTDTQYF
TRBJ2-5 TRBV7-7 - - TGTGCTAGCAGCTCGACTAGTTCAGTACAGACCCAGTACTTC CASSSTSSVQTQYF
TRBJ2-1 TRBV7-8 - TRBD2 TGTGCCAGCAGTCAACTAGCGTCCGGGGGTGGCAATGAGCAGTTCTTC CASSQLASGGGNEQFF
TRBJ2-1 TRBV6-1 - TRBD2 TGTGCCAGCAGTGAATCGGGATGGCGGGGGAACAATGAGCAGTTCTTC CASSESGWRGNNEQFF
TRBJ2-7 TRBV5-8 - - TGTGCCAGCAGCTTGGCTGACTTC CASSLADF
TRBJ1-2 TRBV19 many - TGTGCCAGTAGTACTGGGGAGTATGGCTACACCTTC CASSTGEYGYTF
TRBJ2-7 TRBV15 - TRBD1 TGTGCCACCAGCACCGGGACAGCAAATACCTACGAGCAGTACTTC CATSTGTANTYEQYF
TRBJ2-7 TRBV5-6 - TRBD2 TGTGCCAGCAGCTTTAGCGGGAGCTACGAGCAGTACTTC CASSFSGSYEQYF
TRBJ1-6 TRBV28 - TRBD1 TGTGCCAGCGGTACCATACAGGGGTGGTCGACCCTCCACTTT CASGTIQGWSTLHF
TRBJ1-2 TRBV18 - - TGTGCCAGCTCACCTGACTACTATGGCTACACCTTC CASSPDYYGYTF
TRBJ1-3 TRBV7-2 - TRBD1 TGTGCCAGCAGCTCATGGGACAGAACGGGAAACACCATATATTTT CASSSWDRTGNTIYF
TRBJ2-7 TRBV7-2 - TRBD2 TGTGCCAGCAGCTTAGACGGACTAGCGGGAAGGGAGCAGTACTTC CASSLDGLAGREQYF
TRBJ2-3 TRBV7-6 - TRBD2 TGTGCCAGCAGCTCCGGACTAGCAGGTACAGATACGCAGTATTTT CASSSGLAGTDTQYF
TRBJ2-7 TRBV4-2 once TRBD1 TGTGCCAGCAGCCAAGGGACAGGGCTGTCCTACGAGCAGTACTTC CASSQGTGLSYEQYF
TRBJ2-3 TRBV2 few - TGTGCCAGCAGTTCGAGTACAGATACGCAGTATTTT CASSSSTDTQYF
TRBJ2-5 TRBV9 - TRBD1 TGTGCCAGCAGCGGACAGGGTGGAGAGACCCAGTACTTC CASSGQGGETQYF
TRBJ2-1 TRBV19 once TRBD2 TGTGCCAGTAGTACGACTAGCCCTCCCAACAATGAGCAGTTCTTC CASSTTSPPNNEQFF
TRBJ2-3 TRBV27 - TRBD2 TGTGCCAGCAGAGCGGCTAGCGGGAGAGGGGGGACAGATACGCAGTATTTT CASRAASGRGGTDTQYF
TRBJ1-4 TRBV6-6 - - TGTGCCAGCAGTAGACGCGGAGGGATGACTGGTGAAAAACTGTTTTTT CASSRRGGMTGEKLFF
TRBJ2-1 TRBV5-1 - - TGCGCCAGCAGCTTGGTTCCGGGACTGTCCTACAATGAGCAGTTCTTC CASSLVPGLSYNEQFF
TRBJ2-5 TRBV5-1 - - TGCGCCAGCAGCTTGGGGGTGGTAACGGGAGAGACCCAGTACTTC CASSLGVVTGETQYF
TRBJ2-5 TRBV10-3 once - TGTGCCATCATTATCGAGACCCAGTACTTC CAIIIETQYF
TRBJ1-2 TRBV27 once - TGTGCCAGCAGTTTATTCCTGGGGAGCCATGGCTACACCTTC CASSLFLGSHGYTF
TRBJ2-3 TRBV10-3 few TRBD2 TGTGCCACCGGGACTAGCGGCACAGATACGCAGTATTTT CATGTSGTDTQYF
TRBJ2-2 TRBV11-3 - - TGTGCCAGCAAGATGCAGGGTTCGGGGGAGCTGTTTTTT CASKMQGSGELFF
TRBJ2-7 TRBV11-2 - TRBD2 TGTGCCAGCAGCTTAGGGGCCGGGACTAGCGGGAGGGTTGCCTACGAGCAGTACTTC CASSLGAGTSGRVAYEQYF
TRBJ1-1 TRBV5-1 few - TGCGCCAGCAGCCTCGACAGAGAAGCTTTCTTT CASSLDREAFF